This is a list of T cell receptor beta chains from one sample in a study of a mutant IDH1 vaccine in newly diagnosed glioma. No antigen is known for these receptors. The repertoire was sequenced with immunoSEQ multiplex PCR; TCRdb's copy has only in-frame clones and lacks some. The sample holds tens of thousands of clones, 74% seen once. The sequences come from PBMCs, collected from a glioma patient whose treatment included an IDH1 peptide vaccine. The receptors shown here come from a man aged 50 to 59 with glioma. CDR3s include the opening cysteine and the closing phenylalanine or tryptophan. Fields, in order: CDR3 protein, CDR3 DNA, CDR3 length, V gene, clone size, D gene, J gene. The D gene is left open where the match is weak. The size entry is marked missing in some rows and otherwise reads once, few, many or a size class.

CDR3: CASSEGTNRYEQYF; DNA: TGTGCCAGCAGCGAGGGGACAAATAGGTACGAGCAGTACTTC; length: 14; V: TRBV9; size: -; D: -; J: TRBJ2-7
CDR3: CASSRGGNTEAFF; DNA: TGTGCCAGTAGTCGAGGGGGGAACACTGAAGCTTTCTTT; length: 13; V: TRBV19; size: -; D: -; J: TRBJ1-1
CDR3: CASSPGRGNTEAFF; DNA: TGTGCCAGCTCACCCGGCAGGGGGAACACTGAAGCTTTCTTT; length: 14; V: TRBV18; size: -; D: -; J: TRBJ1-1
CDR3: CASSFGEGSPDGYTF; DNA: TGTGCCAGCAGTTTTGGGGAGGGCTCCCCGGATGGCTACACCTTC; length: 15; V: TRBV27; size: once; D: -; J: TRBJ1-2
CDR3: CASSVGTLNTEAFF; DNA: TGTGCCAGCAGCGTAGGTACTTTGAACACTGAAGCTTTCTTT; length: 14; V: TRBV9; size: few; D: -; J: TRBJ1-1
CDR3: CASSVVSPSGANVLTF; DNA: TGTGCCAGCAGCGTAGTTAGCCCCTCTGGGGCCAACGTCCTGACTTTC; length: 16; V: TRBV9; size: -; D: -; J: TRBJ2-6
CDR3: CARSLAGLNTEAFF; DNA: TGTGCCAGAAGCTTGGCAGGCCTGAACACTGAAGCTTTCTTT; length: 14; V: TRBV5-3; size: -; D: -; J: TRBJ1-1
CDR3: CASSWGQTQMNTEAFF; DNA: TGCGCCAGCAGTTGGGGGCAGACACAAATGAACACTGAAGCTTTCTTT; length: 16; V: TRBV5-1; size: few; D: -; J: TRBJ1-1
CDR3: CAISESRGQNTEAFF; DNA: TGTGCCATCAGTGAGTCAAGGGGGCAGAACACTGAAGCTTTCTTT; length: 15; V: TRBV10-3; size: -; D: TRBD1; J: TRBJ1-1
CDR3: CASSLSQQYGYTF; DNA: TGTGCCAGCAGTTTATCGCAGCAGTACGGCTACACCTTC; length: 13; V: TRBV27; size: -; D: -; J: TRBJ1-2
CDR3: CASSYLPRDYGYTF; DNA: TGTGCCAGCAGTTACCTCCCCAGAGACTATGGCTACACCTTC; length: 14; V: TRBV6-5; size: -; D: -; J: TRBJ1-2
CDR3: CASSYGEKLFF; DNA: TGTGCCAGCAGTTACGGTGAAAAACTGTTTTTT; length: 11; V: TRBV6-5; size: few; D: -; J: TRBJ1-4
CDR3: CAWSTVADIQYF; DNA: TGTGCCTGGAGTACGGTAGCGGACATTCAGTACTTC; length: 12; V: TRBV30; size: -; D: -; J: TRBJ2-4
CDR3: CASSLESWYGYTF; DNA: TGCGCCAGCAGCCTGGAGTCATGGTATGGCTACACCTTC; length: 13; V: TRBV5-1; size: -; D: -; J: TRBJ1-2
CDR3: CASREVGYEQYF; DNA: TGTGCCAGCAGGGAGGTAGGCTACGAGCAGTACTTC; length: 12; V: TRBV6-1; size: few; D: -; J: TRBJ2-7
CDR3: CASSPNTGEDYEQYF; DNA: TGTGCCAGCTCACCAAACACAGGGGAAGACTACGAGCAGTACTTC; length: 15; V: TRBV18; size: -; D: TRBD1; J: TRBJ2-7
CDR3: CASSLRTGAGELFF; DNA: TGTGCCAGCAGCTTAAGGACAGGGGCCGGGGAGCTGTTTTTT; length: 14; V: TRBV9; size: -; D: TRBD1; J: TRBJ2-2
CDR3: CASSFSGGRETQYF; DNA: TGTGCCAGCAGCTTTTCAGGAGGGAGGGAGACCCAGTACTTC; length: 14; V: TRBV5-6; size: -; D: -; J: TRBJ2-5
CDR3: CASSSIIYEQYF; DNA: TGTGCCAGCAGTTCAATCATATACGAGCAGTACTTC; length: 12; V: TRBV6-6; size: -; D: -; J: TRBJ2-7
CDR3: CASSQRTEKLFF; DNA: TGTGCCAGTAGTCAAAGGACAGAAAAACTGTTTTTT; length: 12; V: TRBV19; size: -; D: -; J: TRBJ1-4
CDR3: CASSEGPTSNQPQHF; DNA: TGTGCCAGCAGCGAAGGCCCCACGAGCAATCAGCCCCAGCATTTT; length: 15; V: TRBV5-4; size: -; D: -; J: TRBJ1-5
CDR3: CASSLEGPRQGNIQYF; DNA: TGTGCCAGCAGCTTAGAAGGCCCAAGGCAGGGAAACATTCAGTACTTC; length: 16; V: TRBV7-2; size: -; D: -; J: TRBJ2-4
CDR3: CASRVDREPYNEQFF; DNA: TGTGCCAGCAGAGTCGACAGGGAGCCCTACAATGAGCAGTTCTTC; length: 15; V: TRBV28; size: -; D: TRBD1; J: TRBJ2-1
CDR3: CAISDVEQATYEQYF; DNA: TGTGCCATCAGTGATGTGGAACAGGCCACCTACGAGCAGTACTTC; length: 15; V: TRBV10-3; size: -; D: -; J: TRBJ2-7
CDR3: CATSSRGNNQPQHF; DNA: TGTGCCACCAGCAGCAGGGGGAACAATCAGCCCCAGCATTTT; length: 14; V: TRBV15; size: -; D: TRBD1; J: TRBJ1-5
CDR3: CASSPSVWENTEAFF; DNA: TGTGCCAGCTCACCATCTGTGTGGGAGAACACTGAAGCTTTCTTT; length: 15; V: TRBV18; size: once; D: -; J: TRBJ1-1
CDR3: CASSRSGIYGYTF; DNA: TGTGCCAGCAGTCGCTCAGGGATTTATGGCTACACCTTC; length: 13; V: TRBV7-2; size: -; D: -; J: TRBJ1-2
CDR3: CASSEGPTIYGYTF; DNA: TGTGCCAGCAGTGAGGGGCCGACCATCTATGGCTACACCTTC; length: 14; V: TRBV6-5; size: few; D: -; J: TRBJ1-2
CDR3: CASSGTGWDQPQHF; DNA: TGTGCCAGCAGCGGGACAGGGTGGGATCAGCCCCAGCATTTT; length: 14; V: TRBV7-9; size: -; D: TRBD1; J: TRBJ1-5
CDR3: CASSYSTGGTEAFF; DNA: TGTGCCAGCAGTTACTCGACAGGAGGAACTGAAGCTTTCTTT; length: 14; V: TRBV6-6; size: -; D: -; J: TRBJ1-1
CDR3: CASSPQTPDTQYF; DNA: TGTGCCAGCTCACCTCAGACTCCAGATACGCAGTATTTT; length: 13; V: TRBV18; size: -; D: -; J: TRBJ2-3
CDR3: CAWTPVRGRLNTEAFF; DNA: TGTGCCTGGACCCCCGTGAGGGGACGGTTGAACACTGAAGCTTTCTTT; length: 16; V: TRBV30; size: -; D: -; J: TRBJ1-1
CDR3: CASSIKGGGEQYF; DNA: TGTGCCAGTAGTATTAAGGGGGGCGGCGAGCAGTACTTC; length: 13; V: TRBV19; size: -; D: -; J: TRBJ2-7
CDR3: CAWSVGRFYEQYF; DNA: TGTGCCTGGAGTGTTGGTCGGTTCTACGAGCAGTACTTC; length: 13; V: TRBV30; size: -; D: -; J: TRBJ2-7
CDR3: CASGSKDRGAFF; DNA: TGTGCTAGTGGTTCAAAGGACAGAGGGGCTTTCTTT; length: 12; V: TRBV12-5; size: few; D: -; J: TRBJ1-1
CDR3: CAISRKQGAGEAFF; DNA: TGTGCCATCAGTCGAAAACAGGGGGCGGGTGAAGCTTTCTTT; length: 14; V: TRBV10-3; size: -; D: TRBD1; J: TRBJ1-1
CDR3: CASSLTENTYNEQFF; DNA: TGTGCCAGCAGCCTGACTGAAAACACCTACAATGAGCAGTTCTTC; length: 15; V: TRBV6-5; size: -; D: -; J: TRBJ2-1
CDR3: CASSLEGERIRGQYF; DNA: TGTGCCAGCAGCTTGGAGGGGGAAAGGATTAGGGGGCAGTACTTC; length: 15; V: TRBV5-4; size: -; D: -; J: TRBJ2-7
CDR3: CASRFSMNTEAFF; DNA: TGTGCCAGCAGATTTTCTATGAACACTGAAGCTTTCTTT; length: 13; V: TRBV6-5; size: -; D: -; J: TRBJ1-1
CDR3: CASSLGGSGQETQYF; DNA: TGCGCCAGCAGCTTGGGAGGTTCAGGGCAAGAGACCCAGTACTTC; length: 15; V: TRBV5-1; size: once; D: -; J: TRBJ2-5
CDR3: CASSVGGSDTDTQYF; DNA: TGTGCCAGCAGCGTAGGAGGGTCTGACACAGATACGCAGTATTTT; length: 15; V: TRBV9; size: -; D: -; J: TRBJ2-3
CDR3: CASSLGGLPLGDTQYF; DNA: TGTGCCAGCAGTTTAGGGGGTCTTCCCCTCGGGGATACGCAGTATTTT; length: 16; V: TRBV27; size: -; D: -; J: TRBJ2-3
CDR3: CASSLRPLNSPLHF; DNA: TGTGCCAGCAGCCTCCGGCCACTCAATTCACCCCTCCACTTT; length: 14; V: TRBV7-9; size: -; D: -; J: TRBJ1-6
CDR3: CASSQNGGKETQYF; DNA: TGTGCCAGCAGCCAAAATGGCGGGAAAGAGACCCAGTACTTC; length: 14; V: TRBV14; size: -; D: -; J: TRBJ2-5
CDR3: CASSAGTSGWQETQYF; DNA: TGTGCCAGCAGCGCTGGGACTAGCGGGTGGCAAGAGACCCAGTACTTC; length: 16; V: TRBV9; size: -; D: TRBD2; J: TRBJ2-5
CDR3: CASGQSTEAFF; DNA: TGTGCCAGCGGTCAATCGACTGAAGCTTTCTTT; length: 11; V: TRBV6-6; size: -; D: -; J: TRBJ1-1